Listed below are T cell receptor beta chains from one sample, sequenced in a study of cytotoxic CD8 clonotypes in ibrutinib-treated CLL. TCRdb's table, derived via immunoSEQ multiplex PCR, lists solely in-frame clones and lacks some. The sample shows roughly 200,000 clones, 79% of them seen only once. The sequenced sample was PBMCs, obtained after 12 months of ibrutinib treatment. These receptors originate from a human donor with chronic lymphocytic leukemia. The CDR3 runs from the conserved cysteine through the conserved F or W. The order of the fields is D gene, V gene, clone size, J gene, CDR3 protein, CDR3 DNA. A D gene is named only where the DNA matches it firmly. Size tells how often a clone was seen (once, few, many) or the class of an expanded clone, and some rows leave it out.

NA	TRBV6-5	NA	TRBJ2-3	CASSEGDTQYF	TGTGCCAGCAGTGAGGGGGATACGCAGTATTTT
TRBD2	TRBV10-2	NA	TRBJ2-3	CATQPPGSSGRSTDTQYF	TGCGCCACCCAGCCTCCCGGTTCTAGCGGGAGGAGCACAGATACGCAGTATTTT
TRBD1	TRBV2	NA	TRBJ2-7	CASSEFGTGPYEQYF	TGTGCCAGCAGTGAATTCGGGACAGGGCCCTACGAGCAGTACTTC
TRBD2	TRBV7-6	NA	TRBJ2-1	CASSLLGGSSYNEQFF	TGTGCCAGCAGCTTGCTGGGGGGGAGCTCCTACAATGAGCAGTTCTTC
NA	TRBV6-5	NA	TRBJ1-1	CASSYNPGLNTEAFF	TGTGCCAGCAGTTACAATCCGGGGCTGAACACTGAAGCTTTCTTT
NA	TRBV18	NA	TRBJ2-5	CASSPPSFTSPWETQYF	TGTGCCAGCTCACCACCTTCGTTCACGTCCCCGTGGGAGACCCAGTACTTC
NA	TRBV27	NA	TRBJ1-2	CASSLYGQRHGYTF	TGTGCCAGCAGTTTATACGGCCAAAGGCATGGCTACACCTTC
NA	TRBV28	NA	TRBJ1-1	CASTPGGSGNTEAFF	TGTGCCAGCACCCCCGGGGGGAGCGGAAACACTGAAGCTTTCTTT
NA	TRBV5-6	NA	TRBJ2-3	CASSLLFSDIISTDTQYF	TGTGCCAGCAGCTTGCTCTTTAGTGACATTATCAGCACAGATACGCAGTATTTT
NA	TRBV9	NA	TRBJ1-2	CASSGDPRSNYGYTF	TGTGCCAGCAGCGGGGACCCTCGATCTAACTATGGCTACACCTTC
NA	TRBV5-1	NA	TRBJ1-5	CASSLEGPGRGPQHF	TGCGCCAGCAGCTTGGAGGGGCCCGGCCGTGGGCCCCAGCATTTT
NA	TRBV6-1	NA	TRBJ1-3	CASSELGNTIYF	TGTGCCAGCAGTGAATTGGGAAACACCATATATTTT
NA	TRBV6-6	NA	TRBJ2-5	CAGSQGGSQETQYF	TGTGCCGGCTCACAGGGTGGGTCCCAAGAGACCCAGTACTTC
NA	TRBV6-5	once	TRBJ2-7	CASSPGLSYEQYF	TGTGCCAGCAGCCCGGGACTCTCCTACGAGCAGTACTTC
NA	TRBV7-3	NA	TRBJ2-1	CASSSGTATYNEQFF	TGTGCCAGCAGCTCGGGGACTGCCACCTACAATGAGCAGTTCTTC
NA	TRBV19	NA	TRBJ2-6	CASTGRATSGANVLTF	TGTGCCAGTACGGGGCGGGCGACCTCTGGGGCCAACGTCCTGACTTTC
NA	TRBV5-4	NA	TRBJ1-4	CASSLDGGWSEKLFF	TGTGCCAGCAGCTTGGATGGGGGTTGGAGTGAAAAACTGTTTTTT